This T cell receptor beta chain was sequenced during a study of CD8 T cells in ankylosing spondylitis. CDR3 size: 14 residues. The V gene lost 6 bases and the J gene lost 7 bases, with 18 bases spanning the gap. Study outcomes and limitations: Reportedly, disease-linked clones are significantly enriched in ankylosing spondylitis patients' matched synovial fluid. There was a TCR beta motif, made of several highly homologous variants, that appeared characteristic of ankylosing spondylitis blood. Those disease-linked clones were CD8+; they were also relatively rare in peripheral blood. Past research had described some motif variants in reactive arthritis synovial fluid and blood.

This clonotype was found once. The antigen remains unidentified. In TCRdb, the 5' RACE reads were re-called with MiXCR into one record per CDR3 protein. The sample contains around 890,000 distinct CDR3 sequences, 12% of which appear only once. This chain uses TRBV12-3 or TRBV12-4 with TRBJ1-1; D remains ambiguous. Sequencing used blood, either unsorted or a sorted T cell fraction (not recorded which). The receptor was isolated from a male donor with ankylosing spondylitis. The CDR3 is CASSTKRGASEAFF. The CDR3 nucleotides are TGTGCCAGCAGCACAAAACGGGGAGCTAGTGAAGCTTTCTTT.